This TCR beta chain comes out of a study of T-cell memory formation after mild COVID-19. Across the study: TCR clusters showed largely donor specificity.

From the 5' RACE reads, TCRdb called clonotypes with MiXCR, one entry per CDR3 protein. The data hold under 600,000 distinct CDR3 sequences, with about a fifth observed a single time. This clonotype turned up a few times. The V end lost 6 bases, the J end lost 12 bases, and 18 bases lay between the germline ends. Germline lookup yields CDR1 KGHSH and CDR2 LQKENI. The CDR3 is 14 residues long. The source of this sequence is an adult woman who had mild COVID-19 (a few samples of this study predate the infection). Cell type and time point are not known. The V and J genes are TRBV18 and TRBJ2-6; D possibly corresponds to TRBD2 (6 bases). Sequenced material: PBMCs or a T cell subset sorted from them (not recorded which). CDR3 loop: CASSHPGLPSVLTF. As DNA, the CDR3 is TGTGCCAGCTCCCACCCGGGACTCCCCTCCGTCCTGACTTTC.